The 28 T cell receptor beta chains given below trace back to one sample, sequenced in a study of PD-L1 blockade in urothelial cancer. Time point here: pretreatment peripheral blood. Method: immunoSEQ multiplex PCR; TCRdb's copy keeps in-frame clones and lacks some. Among roughly 91,000 clones, more than 75% were seen once, and the ten largest hold 13% to 15%. The input for sequencing was PBMCs, taken around atezolizumab (anti-PD-L1) treatment. Receptors originate from a man aged 55 to 70 with urothelial cancer.

The chain links TRBV7-3 to TRBJ2-6, with 11 bases fitting TRBD1. Germline-derived CDR1 and CDR2 are SGHTA and FQGTGA. J lost 1 base, V lost 5 bases, and 10 bases had no gene match. The CDR3 spans 19 residues. DNA of the CDR3: TGTGCCAGCAGCCAACCGTTGGGACAGGGGGTATCTGGGGCCAACGTCCTGACTTTC. Its translation: CASSQPLGQGVSGANVLTF.

The rearrangement joins TRBV5-1 to TRBJ2-7, with 8 bases matching TRBD2. The CDR3 runs to 13 residues. Germline V CDR1 and CDR2: SGHRS, YFSETQ. With 4 bases clipped from V and 5 bases from J, the junction kept 5 bases outside the gene matches. CDR3 residues: CASSPGGANEQYF. The CDR3 DNA reads TGCGCCAGCAGCCCGGGGGGGGCCAACGAGCAGTACTTC. Full variable domain (remainder filled in from reference TRBV5-1 and TRBJ2-7): KAGVTQTPRYLIKTRGQQVTLSCSPISGHRSVSWYQQTPGQGLQFLFEYFSETQRNKGNFPGRFSGRQFSNSRSEMNVSTLELGDSALYLCASSPGGANEQYFGPGTRLTVT.

This clone was recorded once. The chain combines TRBV11-3 with TRBJ2-7, with D perhaps TRBD1 (5 bases). V was pared by 2 bases and J by 1 base, with 6 bases between. CDR1 and CDR2 (germline): SGHNT, YENEEA. The CDR3 runs to 13 residues. The CDR3 nucleotides are TGTGCCAGCAGCTTACAGGGATCCTACGAGCAGTACTTC. This gives the protein CASSLQGSYEQYF.

This clone showed up just once. This chain uses TRBV28 with TRBJ1-2, with D possibly being TRBD1 (6 bases). The CDR3 extends over 15 amino acids. Germline V CDR1 and CDR2: MDHEN, SYDVKM. The V end was cut by 4 bases, the J end by 4 bases, with 16 bases between. The CDR3 DNA is TGTGCCAGCAGTTCCGGGACAAATAACTTCTATGGCTACACCTTC. Its translation is CASSSGTNNFYGYTF.

The chain has TRBV6-1 and TRBJ2-7; 9 bases line up with TRBD1. This CDR3 has 13 residues. Germline CDR1 reads MNHNS; CDR2 reads SASEGT. J gave up 6 bases and V 6 bases, and 6 bases lay outside the gene matches. CDR3 DNA: TGTGCCAGCAGAGGGACAGGGCGCTCCGAGCAGTACTTC. It translates to CASRGTGRSEQYF.

This clone came up once. V is TRBV29-1 and J is TRBJ2-7, with 13 bases identical to TRBD2. Per the germline V gene, CDR1 is SQVTM and CDR2 is ANQGSEA. With 6 bases clipped from V and 0 bases from J, the junction kept 8 bases outside the gene matches. The CDR3 totals 16 residues. The CDR3 is CSVVPGLAGNSYEQYF. CDR3 DNA: TGCAGCGTCGTCCCGGGACTAGCGGGAAACTCCTACGAGCAGTACTTC.

Only one count was recorded for this clone. The J gene is TRBJ2-5, the V gene TRBV20-1; the D gene is possibly TRBD2 (6 bases). Germline V gene lookup returns CDR1 DFQATT and CDR2 SNEGSKA (reference sequence). This CDR3 region has 11 residues. The CDR3 protein is CSLWRGETQYF. The CDR3 nucleotides are TGCAGCCTCTGGAGGGGCGAGACCCAGTACTTC.

This chain connects TRBV11-3 to TRBJ2-7, with D hard to call. CDR3 length: 13 residues. The germline V gene has CDR1 SGHNT and CDR2 YENEEA. The V end was cut by 1 base, the J end by 1 base, with 5 bases between. The CDR3 protein is CASSLGTSYEQYF. The CDR3 nucleotides are TGTGCCAGCAGCTTAGGTACTTCCTACGAGCAGTACTTC.

On this clone itself: At one end the junction does not follow the germline gene, possibly because of a read error. V usage is TRBV7-7 and J usage is TRBJ2-1, with a tentative D call TRBD1 (5 bases). Per germline, CDR1 SSHAT and CDR2 FNYEAQ (reference sequence). This CDR3 region has 16 residues. The DNA of the CDR3 is TGTGCTAGCAGCTTAGATCCGGCAGGGCCCCGAAATGAGCAGTTCTTC. The encoded protein is CASSLDPAGPRNEQFF.

This sequence joins TRBV9 and TRBJ2-1; weak D call: TRBD2 (6 bases). The germline V and J ends were trimmed by 4 bases and 2 bases, with 13 bases remaining between them. There are 15 residues in the CDR3. Germline CDR1 and CDR2: SGDLS and YYNGEE. The CDR3 here is CASSPTGDPYNEQFF. Written as DNA, the CDR3 is TGTGCCAGCAGCCCTACGGGGGACCCCTACAATGAGCAGTTCTTC. The complete variable domain, with remaining parts taken from reference TRBV9 and TRBJ2-1, reads DSGVTQTPKHLITATGQRVTLRCSPRSGDLSVYWYQQSLDQGLQFLIQYYNGEERAKGNILERFSAQQFPDLHSELNLSSLELGDSALYFCASSPTGDPYNEQFFGPGTRLTVL.

The CDR3 region has the DNA TGTGCCAGCAGTTTAGTCTCGGGCTCCTACAATGAGCAGTTCTTC. Translated, it gives CASSLVSGSYNEQFF. The rearrangement uses TRBV27 and TRBJ2-1, with D unclear. The V end was cut by 2 bases, the J end by 0 bases, with 8 bases between. The germline V gene has CDR1 MNHEY and CDR2 SMNVEV (reference sequence). CDR3 length equals 15 residues.

This clone is a singleton in its sample. The chain combines TRBV7-9 with TRBJ2-3, with D possibly TRBD1 on 5 matching bases. Trimming took off 5 bases at V and 4 bases at J, with 19 bases between the two ends. Germline V gene data show CDR1 as SEHNR and CDR2 as FQNEAQ (reference sequence). CDR3 size: 16 residues. Here the CDR3 DNA reads TGTGCCAGCAGCCCTGTCAGGGCCATAGGGGCAGATACGCAGTATTTT. Residues: CASSPVRAIGADTQYF.

The chain has TRBV6-5 and TRBJ2-5; 7 bases align to TRBD1. Germline assignment: CDR1 MNHEY and CDR2 SVGAGI. The V gene end was trimmed by 0 bases and the J gene end by 2 bases; junction bases not matched to a gene: 6. The CDR3 consists of 16 residues. The CDR3, as DNA: TGTGCCAGCAGTTACTCAGGTCTGGGACAGCAAGAGACCCAGTACTTC. Protein: CASSYSGLGQQETQYF.

This clone was observed once. V usage is TRBV6-4 and J usage is TRBJ1-2; unclear D gene. The V end lost 10 bases, the J end lost 8 bases, and 20 bases lay between the germline ends. The germline V gene has CDR1 MRHNA and CDR2 SNTAGT. The CDR3 extends over 13 amino acids. The CDR3 bases are TGTGCCACTTCAGTGGAGGCTTTCAGCGGCTACACCTTC. Its protein is CATSVEAFSGYTF.

This clone was seen just once. V gene TRBV5-1 combines with J gene TRBJ1-2, with 8 bases that match TRBD1. Per the germline V gene, CDR1 is SGHRS and CDR2 is YFSETQ. V shed 4 bases, J shed 5 bases, and the junction held 4 bases outside the gene matches. CDR3 size: 13 residues. This chain's CDR3 is CASSLRQGYGYTF. The CDR3 DNA follows: TGCGCCAGCAGCCTGCGACAGGGGTATGGCTACACCTTC.

The CDR3 DNA reads TGTGCCAGCAGCTTGCAGGGACTCTACGAGCAGTACTTC. Translation: CASSLQGLYEQYF. The rearrangement uses TRBV11-2 and TRBJ2-7, with D perhaps matching TRBD2 (6 bases). From germline, CDR1 is SGHAT and CDR2 FQNNGV. Trimming removed 3 bases at V and 3 bases at J, with 9 bases between. This CDR3 spans 13 amino acids.

The chain joins TRBV20-1 to TRBJ2-7; D remains ambiguous. In germline, CDR1 is DFQATT, CDR2 SNEGSKA (reference sequence). Trimming pared 6 bases from V and 3 bases from J, leaving 9 bases between. This CDR3 is built from 11 residues. This CDR3 reads CSARADYEQYF. The CDR3 nucleotides read TGCAGTGCGCGTGCGGACTACGAGCAGTACTTC.

The table lists this clone with a few counts. The chain has TRBV5-4 and TRBJ2-5, with TRBD2 matching 13 bases. Germline V gene data show CDR1 as SGHNT and CDR2 as YYREEE (reference sequence). Germline trimming cut 3 bases from V and 5 bases from J; bases unmatched to any gene: 4. The CDR3 runs to 15 residues. The CDR3 nucleotides read TGTGCCAGCAGCTCTCGGACTAGCGGGGGTGAGACCCAGTACTTC. Translating gives CASSSRTSGGETQYF. The full variable domain, with the rest looked up from reference TRBV5-4 and TRBJ2-5, is ETGVTQSPTHLIKTRGQQVTLRCSSQSGHNTVSWYQQALGQGPQFIFQYYREEENGRGNFPPRFSGLQFPNYSSELNVNALELDDSALYLCASSSRTSGGETQYFGPGTRLLVL.

This sequence joins TRBV27 and TRBJ2-3; D is perhaps TRBD2 (7 bases). CDR1 is MNHEY and CDR2 is SMNVEV in the germline V gene (reference sequence). The CDR3 spans 16 residues. V was clipped by 3 bases and J by 3 bases, with 16 bases between them. CDR3 region: CASSFVRGGGTDTQYF. The CDR3 DNA reads as TGTGCCAGCAGTTTTGTAAGGGGGGGCGGGACAGATACGCAGTATTTT.

V is TRBV6-5 and J is TRBJ2-3; 12 nucleotides align to TRBD2. Germline lookup yields CDR1 MNHEY and CDR2 SVGAGI. The CDR3 totals 15 residues. Trimming cost V 6 bases and J 7 bases; bases outside gene matches: 8. CDR3 in DNA: TGTGCCAGCAGCCGAACTAGCGGGGGGCTTAATACGCAGTATTTT. This sequence encodes CASSRTSGGLNTQYF.

This chain's CDR3 is CASSPGHQETQYF. The CDR3 nucleotides read TGTGCCAGCTCACCCGGTCATCAAGAGACCCAGTACTTC. This sequence joins TRBV18 and TRBJ2-5; D remains unclear. Trimming removed 3 bases from V and 2 bases from J, with 7 bases in between. The CDR3 is 13 amino acids. The germline gives CDR1 KGHSH, CDR2 LQKENI.

The chain recombines TRBV4-3 with TRBJ2-7, with TRBD2 matching 14 bases. The germline V gene has CDR1 LGHNA and CDR2 YSLEER. This CDR3 spans 17 amino acids. The junction had 6 bases not matched to a gene; V was cut back by 4 bases and J by 1 base. The CDR3 nucleotides read TGCGCCAGCAGCCGCGGGACTAGCGGGAGAAGGTCCTACGAGCAGTACTTC. Protein sequence: CASSRGTSGRRSYEQYF.

The chain combines TRBV30 with TRBJ2-3; D possibly corresponds to TRBD1 (5 bases). Germline V CDR1 and CDR2: GTSNPN, SVGIG (reference sequence). The CDR3 sequence is 15 residues long. V was shortened by 1 base and J by 4 bases, with 15 bases between the two germline ends. CDR3 region: CAWSATGYGADTQYF. DNA for the CDR3: TGTGCCTGGAGTGCTACAGGATACGGCGCAGATACGCAGTATTTT.

The chain carries TRBV2 and TRBJ1-5; possibly TRBD1 for D (5 bases). Trimming removed 8 bases at V and 3 bases at J, with 14 bases between. The CDR3 extends over 14 amino acids. From germline, CDR1 is SNHLY and CDR2 FYNNEI. CDR3 DNA: TGTGCCAGCGGGGGGGACGGCTACAATCAGCCCCAGCATTTT. As protein: CASGGDGYNQPQHF. The full variable domain, completed using reference TRBV2 and TRBJ1-5, is EPEVTQTPSHQVTQMGQEVILRCVPISNHLYFYWYRQILGQKVEFLVSFYNNEISEKSEIFDDQFSVERPDGSNFTLKIRSTKLEDSAMYFCASGGDGYNQPQHFGDGTRLSIL.

The J gene is TRBJ2-3, the V gene TRBV14; the D gene is possibly TRBD2 (5 bases). The CDR3 totals 13 residues. Trimming left V 4 bases short and J 3 bases short, with 8 bases between. The germline CDR1 and CDR2 sequences are SGHDN and FVKESK. CDR3 region: CASSRLLTDTQYF. CDR3 nucleotide sequence: TGTGCCAGCAGCCGACTATTAACAGATACGCAGTATTTT.

This clone was found once. V is TRBV30 and J is TRBJ2-1; TRBD1 matches 9 bases. The CDR3 sequence is 13 residues long. The germline CDR1 and CDR2 sequences are GTSNPN and SVGIG (reference sequence). The ends lost 6 bases at V and 7 bases at J; junction bases unmatched: 7. The CDR3 region has the DNA TGTGCCTGCCGGACAGGGGCAAAGAATGAGCAGTTCTTC. This gives the protein CACRTGAKNEQFF.

V gene TRBV29-1 combines with J gene TRBJ2-5, with a weak D call TRBD1 (7 bases). The CDR3 is 15 residues long. Germline V gene data show CDR1 as SQVTM and CDR2 as ANQGSEA. The V end lost 0 bases, the J end lost 2 bases, and 13 bases lay between the germline ends. The CDR3 bases are TGCAGCGTTGAAGAGGGGGGACAGTGGCAAGAGACCCAGTACTTC. Its protein is CSVEEGGQWQETQYF. Looking up the rest from reference TRBV29-1 and TRBJ2-5 gives the full variable domain: SAVISQKPSRDICQRGTSLTIQCQVDSQVTMMFWYRQQPGQSLTLIATANQGSEATYESGFVIDKFPISRPNLTFSTLTVSNMSPEDSSIYLCSVEEGGQWQETQYFGPGTRLLVL.

In this sample, this clone turned up once. The chain recombines TRBV5-1 with TRBJ2-2; tentative D call: TRBD1 (7 bases). This CDR3 spans 16 amino acids. V lost 0 bases, J lost 1 base, and 10 bases lay in between. Germline values: CDR1 SGHRS, CDR2 YFSETQ. The CDR3 is CASSLAQGGNTGELFF. The CDR3 DNA sequence: TGCGCCAGCAGCTTGGCCCAGGGGGGGAACACCGGGGAGCTGTTTTTT.